This T cell receptor beta chain was recovered during a study of CD8 T cells in ankylosing spondylitis. Study-wide results and limits: Clones linked to disease were reported to show significant enrichment in matched ankylosing spondylitis synovial fluid. CD8+ by phenotype, disease-linked clones were relatively rare in peripheral blood. Reactive arthritis synovial fluid and blood were previously reported to contain some motif variants.

A note on this clonotype: The antigen is not known.

For TCR beta, libraries came from quantitative 5'-RACE with molecular barcodes. TCRdb re-derived calls from the 5' RACE reads in MiXCR, one entry per CDR3 protein. The profile shows 150,000 or so distinct CDR3 sequences, roughly 34% of them singletons. Trimming pared 1 base from V and 1 base from J, leaving 8 bases between. The CDR3 sequence is 14 residues long. Germline assignment: CDR1 SGHNT and CDR2 YYREEE (reference sequence). The clonotype originates from a male donor with ankylosing spondylitis. The specimen sequenced was synovial fluid, either unsorted or a sorted T cell fraction (not recorded which). The rearrangement joins TRBV5-4 to TRBJ2-5; no firm D call. The CDR3 DNA reads TGTGCCAGCAGCTTGAGGCTGGCCCAAGAGACCCAGTACTTC. Translating it yields CASSLRLAQETQYF.